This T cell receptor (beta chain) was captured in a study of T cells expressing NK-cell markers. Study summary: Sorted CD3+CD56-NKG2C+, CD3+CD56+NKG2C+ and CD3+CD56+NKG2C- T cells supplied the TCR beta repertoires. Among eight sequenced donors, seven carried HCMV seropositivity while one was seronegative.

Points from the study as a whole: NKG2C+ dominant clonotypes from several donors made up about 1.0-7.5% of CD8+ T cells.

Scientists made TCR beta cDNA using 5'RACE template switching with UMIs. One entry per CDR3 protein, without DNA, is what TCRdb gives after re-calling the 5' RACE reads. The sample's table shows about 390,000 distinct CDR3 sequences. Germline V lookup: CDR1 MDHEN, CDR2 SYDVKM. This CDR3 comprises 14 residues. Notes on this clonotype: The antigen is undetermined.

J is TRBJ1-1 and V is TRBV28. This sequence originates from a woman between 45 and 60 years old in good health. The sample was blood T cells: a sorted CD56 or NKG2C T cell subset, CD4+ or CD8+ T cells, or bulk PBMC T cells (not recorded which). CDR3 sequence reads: CASSSGLMNTEAFF.